Listed below are T cell receptor beta chains from one sample, sequenced in a study of identifying expanded T cells in peripheral blood. Libraries were prepared by immunoSEQ multiplex PCR; TCRdb keeps only in-frame clonotypes and omits some of them. The sample shows 95,000 to 150,000 clones, around 84% of them seen only once. The sample taken for sequencing was blood. The receptors derive from a person between 18 and 70 years old in good health. Each CDR3 is given with its conserved first and last residue. Clone size is not always given. Where it is, it says once, few, many or a class for expanded clones.

V	size	length	J	CDR3
TRBV19	few	14	TRBJ2-7	CASSIGGLAKEQYF
TRBV19	.	13	TRBJ2-7	CASSIGKVYEQYF
TRBV4-1	.	14	TRBJ1-1	CASSQQGPNTEAFF
TRBV6-1	.	13	TRBJ2-5	CATHGRFLETQYF
TRBV5-5	few	15	TRBJ1-2	CASSLEPDSSYGYTF
TRBV7-2	.	15	TRBJ2-7	CASSKQGTHSYEQYF
TRBV11-2	once	18	TRBJ1-6	CASSTSARGSRRGSPLHF
TRBV7-8	.	15	TRBJ1-1	CASSPRTVLNTEAFF
TRBV5-1	.	14	TRBJ1-4	CTSGPGRANEKLFF
TRBV14	.	14	TRBJ2-2	CASSLGMNTGELFF
TRBV5-1	.	16	TRBJ2-2	CASTIRLLTLGGELFF
TRBV7-6	.	18	TRBJ2-4	CASSPHAGQGAVTNIQYF
TRBV5-8	.	17	TRBJ1-1	CASSFSDRVGQGTEAFF
TRBV18	.	15	TRBJ2-7	CASSPPGGTVGEQYF
TRBV5-6	.	18	TRBJ2-3	CASSPGTGVHSSTDTQYF
TRBV7-9	few	13	TRBJ2-1	CASRQHPGQGQFF
TRBV29-1	.	12	TRBJ1-1	CSVLTGNTEAFF
TRBV2	.	10	TRBJ1-2	CASKVYGYTF
TRBV4-1	.	14	TRBJ2-1	CASSLRTGAREQFF
TRBV18	.	15	TRBJ1-2	CASSPTTAPNYGYTF
TRBV6-5	.	13	TRBJ1-2	CASSGTGLSGYTF
TRBV10-3	.	14	TRBJ2-1	CAISVLGKGTEQFF
TRBV6-5	.	14	TRBJ1-4	CASSYSGSNEKLFF
TRBV25-1	once	13	TRBJ2-5	CASSDHLAETQYF
TRBV6-5	.	14	TRBJ1-1	CASSYDVGEPEAFF
TRBV2	.	14	TRBJ1-2	CASSVGQGDYGYTF
TRBV6-5	.	14	TRBJ1-6	CASGKDSYNSPLHF
TRBV18	.	14	TRBJ2-5	CASSHTSGQETQYF
TRBV28	.	13	TRBJ2-7	CASSGTDTYEQYF
TRBV15	.	14	TRBJ1-2	CATSREAGNYGYTF
TRBV5-3	.	13	TRBJ2-1	CAVAGAPGNEQFF
TRBV6-5	.	14	TRBJ2-2	CASSYTPDTGELFF
TRBV7-9	.	14	TRBJ1-5	CASSLQGSNQPQHF
TRBV5-4	.	14	TRBJ1-2	CASSRTGQWNGYTF
TRBV2	medium-sized	15	TRBJ1-3	CASSGQGYSGNTIYF
TRBV2	.	15	TRBJ2-7	CASSEARSLSYEQYF
TRBV2	.	14	TRBJ2-7	CASIRTGGHYEQYF
TRBV6-6	.	12	TRBJ1-2	CASSRGTYGYTF
TRBV23-1	.	19	TRBJ1-5	CAISPDRDRSMTSNQPQHF
TRBV19	.	14	TRBJ2-2	CASSPTVNTGELFF
TRBV15	many	12	TRBJ2-3	CATSWSADTQYF
TRBV7-6	.	17	TRBJ1-6	CASSLGVPSSYNSPLHF
TRBV6-1	.	13	TRBJ2-3	CASSLGPGDTQYF
TRBV7-9	.	14	TRBJ1-1	CASSSGGPSTEAFF
TRBV9	.	14	TRBJ2-4	CASSPRTDKNIQYF
TRBV4-3	.	14	TRBJ1-1	CASSQDIGWDEAFF
TRBV7-9	.	15	TRBJ1-5	CASSLGGGDGEPQHF
TRBV7-9	.	15	TRBJ1-3	CASSLATAPSDTIYF
TRBV5-4	.	16	TRBJ2-7	CASSPFGLAAHYEQYF
TRBV29-1	.	13	TRBJ1-1	CSVSLAMNTEAFF
TRBV19	.	14	TRBJ2-1	CASSIDDRLDEQFF